The text below deals with one T cell receptor beta chain. These data come from a study of OX40 agonist ivuxolimab in advanced cancers. The germline V gene encodes CDR1 MNHNY and CDR2 SVGAGI (reference sequence). Trimming removed 6 bases at V and 7 bases at J, with 16 bases between. The CDR3 covers 13 residues. Measured with immunoSEQ multiplex PCR; TCRdb has only the in-frame clones, and not every one. Found here are approximately 82,000 clones, approximately 84% of them singletons; the top ten hold 25%. The receptor was derived from an adult with an advanced solid tumor such as melanoma, head and neck, liver or kidney cancer. The material sequenced was CD4+ or CD8+ T cells sorted from blood, taken in a trial of the OX40 agonist ivuxolimab. The V call is TRBV6-6, the J call TRBJ2-7; a possible D gene is TRBD1 (7 bases). CDR3 residues: CASRRDRTKEQYF. As DNA, the CDR3 is TGTGCCAGCAGGCGGGACAGAACTAAAGAGCAGTACTTC.